The following is a T cell receptor (beta chain) sequence with its context. This sample was included in a study of cytomegalovirus exposure and HLA in healthy donors. With 60 Vbeta and 13 Jbeta primers, the PCR was carried out. Sequencing used immunoSEQ multiplex PCR; TCRdb keeps in-frame clones, though not all of them. The data show over 150,000 clones, 65% to 90% seen once. The V gene's germline CDR1 is SGHDT and CDR2 YYEEEE. V lost 4 bases to trimming and J lost 7 bases, with 12 bases between them. This CDR3 spans 13 amino acids. This sequence originates from a man between 45 and 60 years old in good health and CMV-seropositive. This rearrangement joins TRBV5-6 to TRBJ2-4, with D perhaps TRBD1 (5 bases). The sequenced sample was PBMCs. CDR3: CASSRRQGNIQYF. As DNA, the CDR3 is TGTGCCAGCAGCCGACGCCAGGGTAACATTCAGTACTTC. The whole variable domain, remainder taken from reference TRBV5-6 and TRBJ2-4, is DAGVTQSPTHLIKTRGQQVTLRCSPKSGHDTVSWYQQALGQGPQFIFQYYEEEERQRGNFPDRFSGHQFPNYSSELNVNALLLGDSALYLCASSRRQGNIQYFGAGTRLSVL.